Following are 32 T cell receptor beta chains from one sample sequenced in a study of OX40 agonist ivuxolimab in advanced cancers. Sequencing was performed with immunoSEQ multiplex PCR; in TCRdb, only in-frame clones are kept and a portion is missing. The top ten hold less than 10% of the sample, which has 65,000 to 85,000 clones, roughly 92% seen once. This specimen was CD4+ or CD8+ T cells sorted from blood, taken in a trial of the OX40 agonist ivuxolimab. Receptors were obtained from an adult with an advanced solid tumor such as melanoma, head and neck, liver or kidney cancer.

The chain employs TRBV5-4 and TRBJ2-7; a weak D match, TRBD2 (6 bases). With 1 base removed from V and 7 bases from J, the gap between germline ends came to 15 bases. CDR1 is SGHNT and CDR2 is YYREEE in the germline V gene (reference sequence). The CDR3 runs to 14 residues. The CDR3 loop reads CASSLRRGLGEQYF. The CDR3 DNA sequence: TGTGCCAGCAGCTTGCGGCGGGGACTGGGGGAGCAGTACTTC. Full variable domain (rest looked up from reference TRBV5-4 and TRBJ2-7): ETGVTQSPTHLIKTRGQQVTLRCSSQSGHNTVSWYQQALGQGPQFIFQYYREEENGRGNFPPRFSGLQFPNYSSELNVNALELDDSALYLCASSLRRGLGEQYFGPGTRLTVT.

The chain couples TRBV23-1 to TRBJ1-4, with D maybe TRBD1 (5 bases). TRBV23-1 is reported as an ORF; its role is uncertain. The CDR3 is 15 amino acids. Trimming took 4 bases from V and 0 from J, leaving 9 bases between them. This CDR3 is CASSRGAATNEKLFF. CDR3 nucleotides: TGCGCCAGCAGTCGAGGGGCCGCAACTAATGAAAAACTGTTTTTT.

V gene TRBV6-4 combines with J gene TRBJ1-2, with 7 bases fitting TRBD1. The CDR3 has 16 residues. Germline CDR1 and CDR2: MRHNA and SNTAGT. V shed 0 bases, J shed 1 base, and the junction held 5 bases outside the gene matches. The CDR3 DNA sequence: TGTGCCAGCAGTGACTCAGTTACAGGGGATAACTATGGCTACACCTTC. Protein sequence: CASSDSVTGDNYGYTF.

The chain uses TRBV6-4 and TRBJ2-1; possibly TRBD2 for D (6 bases). The CDR3 totals 13 residues. Per the germline V gene, CDR1 is MRHNA and CDR2 is SNTAGT. V lost 0 bases and J lost 6, with 6 bases in between. The CDR3 DNA follows: TGTGCCAGCAGTGACTCGGGGGGCAATGAGCAGTTCTTC. Its translation: CASSDSGGNEQFF.

The chain employs TRBV9 and TRBJ2-7, with TRBD1 as a possible D gene (6 bases). Germline values: CDR1 SGDLS, CDR2 YYNGEE. Trimming cost V 7 bases and J 4 bases, with 9 bases left between them. The CDR3 extends over 11 amino acids. The CDR3 sequence: CASGTYYEQYF. CDR3 in DNA: TGTGCCAGCGGGACATATTACGAGCAGTACTTC.

This clone was found a few times. The rearrangement joins TRBV19 to TRBJ2-6; D is unclear. The CDR3 is made up of 15 amino acids. Trimming removed 5 bases at V and 1 base at J, with 9 bases between. Germline loops: CDR1 LNHDA, CDR2 SQIVND (reference sequence). This chain's CDR3 is CASSPSVSGANVLTF. The CDR3 coding sequence is TGTGCCAGTAGTCCCTCAGTTTCTGGGGCCAACGTCCTGACTTTC.

This chain connects TRBV27 to TRBJ2-7, with TRBD2 as a possible D gene (5 bases). The CDR3 has 13 amino acids. V lost 3 bases, J lost 1 base, and 7 bases lay in between. Per the germline V gene, CDR1 is MNHEY and CDR2 is SMNVEV (reference sequence). Here the CDR3 DNA reads TGTGCCAGCAGTTTTGGAGGATCCTACGAGCAGTACTTC. Protein sequence: CASSFGGSYEQYF.

This clone came up once. The rearrangement links TRBV12-1 to TRBJ2-5; TRBD2 is the table's D call, not checked against the DNA. TRBV12-1 is tagged as a pseudogene. This CDR3 has 16 amino acids. CDR3 in amino acids: CASSSALAGGKKTQYF. Written as DNA, the CDR3 is TGTGCCAGCAGCTCCGCCTTAGCGGGGGGGAAAAAGACCCAGTACTTC.

The chain has TRBV23-1 and TRBJ2-4; D possibly corresponds to TRBD2 (6 bases). TRBV23-1 belongs to the ORF category, with a function that is uncertain. The V end was cut by 5 bases, the J end by 6 bases, with 17 bases between. This CDR3 has 15 residues. CDR3 bases: TGCGCCAGCAGTTTGGGAGGCTATATGGGAAACATTCAGTACTTC. Encoded protein: CASSLGGYMGNIQYF.

The chain combines TRBV9 with TRBJ2-3; TRBD1 matches at 7 bases. The CDR3 has 16 residues. Germline trimming cut 3 bases from V and 0 bases from J; bases unmatched to any gene: 7. CDR1 and CDR2 from the germline V gene are SGDLS and YYNGEE. CDR3 loop: CASSARTGPSTDTQYF. The CDR3 region has the DNA TGTGCCAGCAGCGCCAGGACAGGTCCTAGCACAGATACGCAGTATTTT.

This chain joins TRBV5-4 and TRBJ2-1; TRBD2 aligns across 8 bases. J lost 1 base, V lost 3 bases, and 3 bases had no gene match. Looked up from germline, CDR1 is SGHNT and CDR2 is YYREEE (reference sequence). This CDR3 has 15 amino acids. CDR3 residues: CASSSAGASYNEQFF. The DNA for the CDR3 is TGTGCCAGCAGCTCAGCGGGGGCTTCCTACAATGAGCAGTTCTTC.

This clone has a handful of counts. The genes are TRBV9 and TRBJ1-6, with a weak D call TRBD1 (6 bases). This CDR3 has 13 amino acids. Trimming removed 7 bases from V and 11 bases from J, with 16 bases in between. Germline values: CDR1 SGDLS, CDR2 YYNGEE. CDR3 amino acids: CASGDNLNPPLHF. CDR3 nucleotide sequence: TGTGCCAGCGGGGACAATCTGAATCCACCCCTCCACTTT.

This chain joins TRBV19 and TRBJ2-1, with D maybe TRBD2 (5 bases). Deletions cut 4 bases from V and 0 bases from J, with 10 bases between. The CDR3 sequence is 15 residues long. The V gene's germline CDR1 is LNHDA and CDR2 SQIVND (reference sequence). CDR3 amino acids: CASSTSLSSYNEQFF. As DNA, the CDR3 is TGTGCCAGTAGTACTAGCTTAAGCTCCTACAATGAGCAGTTCTTC.

V and J are TRBV4-1 and TRBJ1-6, with TRBD1 matching 8 bases. There are 16 residues in the CDR3. CDR1 is MGHRA and CDR2 is YSYEKL in the germline V gene. With 3 bases clipped from V and 8 bases from J, the junction kept 9 bases outside the gene matches. The CDR3 region has the DNA TGCGCCAGCAGCCAGACAACAGGACAGGGTGATTCACCCCTCCACTTT. Protein: CASSQTTGQGDSPLHF.

The gene calls are TRBV4-3 and TRBJ2-1, with 8 nucleotides matching TRBD2. CDR1 and CDR2 (germline): LGHNA, YSLEER. This CDR3 has 16 amino acids. Germline trimming cut 0 bases from V and 3 bases from J; bases unmatched to any gene: 4. The CDR3: CASSQEDSGVYNEQFF. The DNA of the CDR3 is TGCGCCAGCAGCCAAGAAGATAGCGGGGTCTACAATGAGCAGTTCTTC.

The rearrangement joins TRBV7-3 to TRBJ2-7; D is possibly TRBD2 (6 bases). CDR1 and CDR2 from the germline V gene are SGHTA and FQGTGA. V was cut by 6 bases and J by 6 bases, with 21 bases left in between. The CDR3 has 15 amino acids. The CDR3 bases are TGTGCCAGCAGTCTTTTCGGCGGGGCTGGAGGCGAGCAGTACTTC. Translation: CASSLFGGAGGEQYF.

V usage is TRBV27 and J usage is TRBJ2-3; D possibly corresponds to TRBD1 (6 bases). The CDR3 consists of 16 residues. Trimming took 2 bases from V and 4 from J, leaving 16 bases between them. Germline lookup yields CDR1 MNHEY and CDR2 SMNVEV (reference sequence). Here the CDR3 DNA reads TGTGCCAGCAGTTTAAGCGGTCAGGGGTGGGCAGATACGCAGTATTTT. Protein: CASSLSGQGWADTQYF.

The chain employs TRBV25-1 and TRBJ1-1, with a tentative D call TRBD1 (5 bases). Germline-derived CDR1 and CDR2 are MGHDK and SYGVNS. The CDR3 length is 17 residues. V gave up 2 bases and J gave up 1 base, with 17 bases separating them. CDR3 in DNA: TGTGCCAGCAGTGAACGTGGGGGTTGGGGGAAGAACACTGAAGCTTTCTTT. This gives the protein CASSERGGWGKNTEAFF.

This chain links TRBV9 with TRBJ2-5, with D possibly called TRBD1 or TRBD2 (5 bases each). Looked up from germline, CDR1 is SGDLS and CDR2 is YYNGEE. V lost 3 bases, J lost 2 bases, and 14 bases lay in between. The CDR3 is 15 amino acids. The CDR3 DNA is TGTGCCAGCAGCGACGCCGGGACGTATCAAGAGACCCAGTACTTC. Translating it yields CASSDAGTYQETQYF.

This clone was seen just once. The V gene is TRBV6-5, the J gene TRBJ2-6; D unclear. The CDR3 is made up of 14 amino acids. Trimming cost V 6 bases and J 4 bases, with 10 bases left between them. Germline V gives CDR1 MNHEY, CDR2 SVGAGI. The CDR3 DNA is TGTGCCAGCAGCCAAGGGTCGGGGGCCAACGTCCTGACTTTC. Protein: CASSQGSGANVLTF.

V gene TRBV10-3 combines with J gene TRBJ1-2, with D possibly matching TRBD1 (6 bases). This CDR3 has 16 residues. CDR1 and CDR2 from the germline V gene are ENHRY and SYGVKD. Deletions cut 0 bases from V and 4 bases from J, with 15 bases between. The CDR3 is CAISESSAPGAYGYTF. The CDR3 DNA sequence: TGTGCCATCAGTGAGTCGTCGGCTCCGGGGGCCTATGGCTACACCTTC.

Regarding this clone: This specimen includes other DNA sequences encoding the same CDR3. The chain uses TRBV5-1 and TRBJ2-3; D not certain. This CDR3 has 14 residues. Germline V lookup: CDR1 SGHRS, CDR2 YFSETQ. Deletions cut 0 bases from V and 0 bases from J, with 5 bases between. The CDR3 region has the DNA TGCGCCAGCAGCTTGGTCGGTAGCACAGATACGCAGTATTTT. It specifies CASSLVGSTDTQYF.

This clone was seen once. The chain joins TRBV27 to TRBJ1-5, with D perhaps TRBD1 (5 bases). CDR1 and CDR2 (germline): MNHEY, SMNVEV (reference sequence). The CDR3 is made up of 14 amino acids. The V end was cut by 3 bases, the J end by 4 bases, with 10 bases between. CDR3 sequence (DNA): TGTGCCAGCAGTTTGGTAGGGGCAAATCAGCCCCAGCATTTT. Amino acid sequence: CASSLVGANQPQHF.

V usage is TRBV7-6 and J usage is TRBJ1-2; a possible D gene is TRBD1 (5 bases). The germline V gene encodes CDR1 SGHVS and CDR2 FNYEAQ. This CDR3 has 15 amino acids. V was trimmed by 2 bases and J by 7 bases, leaving 17 bases between them. The DNA of the CDR3 is TGTGCCAGCAGCTTATATGTCGGGGCAGGCCCTGGCTACACCTTC. Translating gives CASSLYVGAGPGYTF.

The chain has TRBV5-1 and TRBJ1-2, with 7 bases matching TRBD1. Germline CDR1 and CDR2: SGHRS and YFSETQ. Trimming at V came to 4 bases and at J to 5 bases, leaving 5 bases not matched to a gene. The CDR3 loop spans 13 amino acids. The CDR3 spells CASSQGQHYGYTF. The DNA for the CDR3 is TGCGCCAGCAGCCAGGGACAGCATTATGGCTACACCTTC.

The chain has TRBV7-9 and TRBJ2-2; TRBD2 aligns across 13 bases. With V trimmed by 4 bases and J by 1 base, 6 bases remained unmatched. The CDR3 extends over 18 amino acids. CDR1 and CDR2 from the germline V gene are SEHNR and FQNEAQ (reference sequence). As DNA, the CDR3 is TGTGCCAGCAGCTCCACTAGCGGGGGGGCGAAGAACACCGGGGAGCTGTTTTTT. Protein product: CASSSTSGGAKNTGELFF.

The chain uses TRBV6-5 and TRBJ2-1; D perhaps matches TRBD1 (5 bases). Germline-derived CDR1 and CDR2 are MNHEY and SVGAGI. The V and J ends lost 7 bases and 6 bases respectively, with 10 bases between them. This CDR3 comprises 12 residues. CDR3 residues: CASMAGFNEQFF. In nucleotides, the CDR3 is TGTGCCAGCATGGCAGGGTTCAATGAGCAGTTCTTC.

The CDR3 here is CASSLSSYNEQFF. Written as DNA, the CDR3 is TGTGCCAGCAGTCTAAGCTCCTACAATGAGCAGTTCTTC. The V gene is TRBV27, the J gene TRBJ2-1; D is uncertain. The ends were cut back, 5 bases at V and 0 bases at J, with 5 bases in the middle. CDR1 and CDR2 from the germline V gene are MNHEY and SMNVEV (reference sequence). This CDR3 contains 13 residues.

The gene calls are TRBV9 and TRBJ2-1; 15 bases fit TRBD2. This CDR3 has 16 amino acids. The V segment lost 4 bases and the J segment 9 bases; nucleotides outside the gene matches: 8. CDR1 is SGDLS and CDR2 is YYNGEE in the germline V gene. The CDR3 loop is CASSPPRTSGGGEQFF. CDR3 nucleotide sequence: TGTGCCAGCAGCCCCCCGAGGACTAGCGGGGGGGGTGAGCAGTTCTTC.

J is TRBJ1-2 and V is TRBV5-6; no definite D call. Trimming took off 5 bases at V and 8 bases at J, with 16 bases between the two ends. Germline CDR1 and CDR2: SGHDT and YYEEEE. The CDR3 consists of 13 residues. The CDR3 DNA reads TGTGCCAGCAGTTTGTCCTCGATTCTGGGCTACACCTTC. This translates into CASSLSSILGYTF.

The gene calls are TRBV4-3 and TRBJ2-3; the D is unclear. Germline V gene data show CDR1 as LGHNA and CDR2 as YSLEER. V shed 0 bases and J shed 0 bases, with 4 bases lying between them. The CDR3 totals 14 residues. CDR3 nucleotide sequence: TGCGCCAGCAGCCAAGACATAAGCACAGATACGCAGTATTTT. It codes for CASSQDISTDTQYF.

This clone was recorded once. V gene TRBV13 combines with J gene TRBJ2-7, with 7 bases identical to TRBD1. The length of the CDR3 is 17 residues. The J segment lost 0 bases and the V segment lost 4 bases, leaving 12 bases of the junction unmatched. Germline CDR1 is PRHDT and CDR2 is FYEKMQ (reference sequence). CDR3 region: CASSSTTSDRYSYEQYF. CDR3 nucleotide sequence: TGTGCCAGCAGCTCCACCACCTCGGACAGGTACTCCTACGAGCAGTACTTC. Looking up the rest from reference TRBV13 and TRBJ2-7 gives the full variable domain: AAGVIQSPRHLIKEKRETATLKCYPIPRHDTVYWYQQGPGQDPQFLISFYEKMQSDKGSIPDRFSAQQFSDYHSELNMSSLELGDSALYFCASSSTTSDRYSYEQYFGPGTRLTVT.